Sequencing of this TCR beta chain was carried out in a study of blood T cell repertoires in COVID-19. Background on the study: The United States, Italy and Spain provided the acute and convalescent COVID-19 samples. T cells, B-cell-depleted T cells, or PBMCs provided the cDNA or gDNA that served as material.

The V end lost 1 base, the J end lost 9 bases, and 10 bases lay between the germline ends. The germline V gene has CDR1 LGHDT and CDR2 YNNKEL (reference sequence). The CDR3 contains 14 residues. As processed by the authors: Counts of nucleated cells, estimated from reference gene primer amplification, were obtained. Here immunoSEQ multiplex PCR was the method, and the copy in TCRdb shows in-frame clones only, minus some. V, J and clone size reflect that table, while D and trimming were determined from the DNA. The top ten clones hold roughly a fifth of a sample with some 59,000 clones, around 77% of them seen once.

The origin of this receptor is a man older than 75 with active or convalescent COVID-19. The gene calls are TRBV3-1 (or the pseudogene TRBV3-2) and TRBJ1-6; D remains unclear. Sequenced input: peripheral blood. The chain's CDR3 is CASSQGGLGSPLHF. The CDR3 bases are TGTGCCAGCAGCCAAGGAGGGCTAGGTTCACCCCTCCACTTT.